This record covers a single TCR beta chain. In the authors' workflow: Amplification with reference gene primers provided the estimates of nucleated cell counts. Generated by immunoSEQ multiplex PCR, the TCRdb table keeps only in-frame clones and is missing some. V and J calls and clone size are copied from that table; D and trimming were computed from the DNA. The table lists fewer than 400,000 clones, nearly 90% of them singletons. This sample stems from a study of blood T cell repertoires in COVID-19. Study background: Donors in the United States, Italy and Spain gave samples during acute or convalescent COVID-19. Sources were T cells, B-cell-depleted T cells, or PBMCs; the material itself was cDNA or gDNA.

CDR3 size: 15 residues. Between the trimmed V and J ends, which lost 2 bases and 2 bases, there was a span of 10 bases. Germline CDR1 is MNHEY and CDR2 is SMNVEV (reference sequence). Specimen: PBMCs or T cells enriched from blood (not recorded which). V gene TRBV27 combines with J gene TRBJ1-5; D might be TRBD1 (5 bases). This receptor was identified in a woman aged 30 to 39 who had recovered from COVID-19. CDR3 in amino acids: CASSLDSLGNQPQHF. In DNA form, the CDR3 reads TGTGCCAGCAGTTTAGACAGTTTGGGCAATCAGCCCCAGCATTTT.